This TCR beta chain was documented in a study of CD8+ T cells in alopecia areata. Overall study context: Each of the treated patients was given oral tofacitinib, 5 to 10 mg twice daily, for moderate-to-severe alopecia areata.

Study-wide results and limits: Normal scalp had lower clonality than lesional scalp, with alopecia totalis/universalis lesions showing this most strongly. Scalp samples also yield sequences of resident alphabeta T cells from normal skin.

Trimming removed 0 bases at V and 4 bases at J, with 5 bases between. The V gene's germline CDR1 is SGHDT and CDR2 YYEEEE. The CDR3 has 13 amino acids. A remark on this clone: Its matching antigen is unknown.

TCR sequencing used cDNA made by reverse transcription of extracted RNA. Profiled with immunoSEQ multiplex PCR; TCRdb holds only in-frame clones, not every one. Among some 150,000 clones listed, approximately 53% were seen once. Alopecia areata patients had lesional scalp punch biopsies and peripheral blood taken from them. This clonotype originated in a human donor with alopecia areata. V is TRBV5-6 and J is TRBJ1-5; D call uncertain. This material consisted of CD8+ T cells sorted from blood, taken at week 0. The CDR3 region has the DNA TGTGCCAGCAGCTTGGACGGAAATCAGCCCCAGCATTTT. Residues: CASSLDGNQPQHF.